Listed below are T cell receptor beta chains from one sample, sequenced in a study of Graves' ophthalmopathy and Graves' hyperthyroidism. From the multiplex PCR reads, TCRdb called clonotypes with MiXCR, one entry per CDR3 protein. This table has about 740,000 distinct CDR3 sequences, 35% to 50% appearing once. Input material: peripheral blood. The receptors derive from an adult man with Graves' ophthalmopathy. Both conserved end residues are part of each CDR3. D genes are given only for firm matches. Clone size is stated in some rows and not others, as once, few, many or a class when expanded.

clone_size | j_call | d_call | v_call | cdr3_aa | cdr3_nt
few | TRBJ1-4 | TRBD1 | TRBV20-1 | CSASPDRGSGNEKLFF | TGCAGTGCTAGCCCGGACAGGGGAAGCGGTAATGAAAAACTGTTTTTT
many | TRBJ1-2 | TRBD1 | TRBV2 | CARGQGSNYGYTF | TGTGCCAGGGGACAGGGTTCAAACTATGGCTACACCTTC
many | TRBJ2-7 | - | TRBV20-1 | CRVISGSSYEQYF | TGCAGGGTTATTTCAGGGAGCTCCTACGAGCAGTACTTC
- | TRBJ2-7 | TRBD2 | TRBV25-1 | CASRRAGGPRQYF | TGTGCCAGCAGAAGAGCGGGAGGGCCGAGGCAGTACTTC
many | TRBJ1-6 | - | TRBV2 | CANHQGVGSPLHF | TGTGCCAACCATCAGGGAGTTGGTTCACCCCTCCACTTT
- | TRBJ2-7 | TRBD2 | TRBV20-1 | CSARDRTSGVLEQYF | TGCAGTGCTAGGGATCGGACTAGCGGGGTCCTCGAGCAGTACTTC
many | TRBJ2-2 | - | TRBV10-3 | CAIRAGGNTGELFF | TGTGCCATCAGGGCTGGGGGCAACACCGGGGAGCTGTTTTTT
- | TRBJ1-5 | - | TRBV19 | CASRYYGQSNQPQHF | TGTGCCAGTAGGTATTATGGACAGAGCAATCAGCCCCAGCATTTT
many | TRBJ1-2 | - | TRBV5-5 | CASSLVGGFYGYTF | TGTGCCAGCAGCTTGGTCGGCGGATTCTATGGCTACACCTTC
many | TRBJ2-7 | - | TRBV19 | CASSSGTWRDEQYF | TGTGCCAGTAGTTCAGGGACATGGAGGGACGAGCAGTACTTC
- | TRBJ2-3 | TRBD1 | TRBV25-1 | CASSESGTDPTDTQYF | TGTGCCAGCAGTGAATCTGGGACAGACCCCACAGATACGCAGTATTTT
- | TRBJ2-2 | - | TRBV7-9 | CASSRTGLNTGELFF | TGTGCCAGCAGCCGGACCGGCTTGAACACCGGGGAGCTGTTTTTT
- | TRBJ2-6 | - | TRBV25-1 | CASSPGGGLDTGANVLTF | TGTGCCAGCAGTCCTGGGGGGGGCCTAGATACTGGGGCCAACGTCCTGACTTTC
many | TRBJ1-6 | - | TRBV7-9 | CASREGWSNSPLHF | TGTGCCAGCAGGGAGGGGTGGTCTAATTCACCCCTCCACTTT
- | TRBJ1-1 | - | TRBV7-9 | CASSLGGGGEAFF | TGTGCCAGCAGCTTGGGGGGAGGAGGTGAAGCTTTCTTT
few | TRBJ2-5 | TRBD2 | TRBV7-9 | CASSPTASGDETQYF | TGTGCCAGCAGCCCCACGGCGAGCGGGGATGAGACCCAGTACTTC
- | TRBJ1-1 | - | TRBV29-1 | CSYWVGQNTEAFF | TGCAGCTATTGGGTCGGACAGAACACTGAAGCTTTCTTT
few | TRBJ1-1 | TRBD1 | TRBV5-4 | CASSGYRGPNTEAFF | TGTGCCAGCAGCGGCTACAGGGGGCCTAACACTGAAGCTTTCTTT
few | TRBJ2-7 | - | TRBV14 | CASSQLGITYEQYF | TGTGCCAGCAGCCAGCTTGGGATTACCTACGAGCAGTACTTC
- | TRBJ1-3 | TRBD1 | TRBV20-1 | CSATLRTGGDGNTIYF | TGCAGTGCCACGCTACGGACAGGGGGGGACGGAAACACCATATATTTT
- | TRBJ2-2 | TRBD2 | TRBV5-1 | CASSLSPGLAGELLF | TGCGCCAGCAGCCTGAGCCCCGGACTAGCGGGGGAGCTGCTTTTT
few | TRBJ2-7 | TRBD1 | TRBV7-9 | CASSPPGQTNPYEQYF | TGTGCCAGCAGCCCACCGGGACAGACAAACCCCTACGAGCAGTACTTC
few | TRBJ1-5 | - | TRBV9 | CASSLYRENQPQHF | TGTGCCAGCAGCTTGTACAGAGAGAATCAGCCCCAGCATTTT
many | TRBJ1-2 | TRBD1 | TRBV5-1 | CASSSQGGPQGYTF | TGCGCCAGCAGCTCCCAGGGGGGGCCCCAAGGCTACACCTTC
- | TRBJ1-4 | - | TRBV10-3 | CASSERSEKLFF | TGTGCCAGCAGTGAGCGGAGCGAAAAACTGTTTTTT
- | TRBJ1-2 | - | TRBV15 | CATSSLDVYGYTF | TGTGCCACCAGCAGCTTGGATGTCTATGGCTACACCTTC
- | TRBJ1-1 | - | TRBV20-1 | CSAGAGATEAFF | TGCAGTGCCGGGGCAGGGGCCACTGAAGCTTTCTTT
few | TRBJ1-1 | - | TRBV6-1 | CASSLQVQNTEAFF | TGTGCCAGCAGCCTACAGGTCCAGAACACTGAAGCTTTCTTT
- | TRBJ1-2 | - | TRBV29-1 | CSAPSASGNTF | TGCAGCGCCCCGTCGGCCTCTGGAAACACCTTC
- | TRBJ1-1 | TRBD1 | TRBV25-1 | CASSYSRDREDTEAFF | TGTGCCAGCAGTTACTCGCGGGACAGGGAGGACACTGAAGCTTTCTTT
- | TRBJ1-4 | - | TRBV7-3 | CASSLVPGSDEKLFF | TGTGCCAGCAGCTTGGTTCCGGGGAGTGATGAAAAACTGTTTTTT
- | TRBJ2-5 | TRBD1 | TRBV7-2 | CASSLVNRGGETQYF | TGTGCCAGCAGCTTAGTGAACAGGGGTGGTGAGACCCAGTACTTC